The 27 T cell receptor beta chains below come from one sample, sequenced in a study of tumor-infiltrating lymphocytes in primary liver carcinoma. Researchers generated TCR beta cDNA from roughly 510 ng of total RNA, relying on a constant-region primer. Employing slightly modified ARM-PCR, three nested multiplex PCR rounds were run, and these gave rise to the TCR beta libraries. TRBV1-TRBV30 forward primers and a C-beta reverse primer were used in the first two PCR rounds, which each ran for approximately 10 cycles. TCRdb redid the calling of the multiplex PCR reads with MiXCR, one entry per CDR3 protein. The table has about 120,000 distinct CDR3 sequences, roughly 75% seen once. Each 20-30 mg portion of unsorted bulk tissue served as the source for co-extraction of RNA and DNA. What was sequenced was tumor-adjacent normal liver tissue. The source is a woman aged 55-70 years with primary liver carcinoma and hepatitis B virus infection.

About this clonotype: The germline gene is not matched at one end of the junction; a read error may be the cause. The chain recombines TRBV11-3 with TRBJ2-7; TRBD1 is a possible D gene (5 bases). The CDR3 consists of 15 residues. Germline values: CDR1 SGHNT, CDR2 YENEEA. CDR3 in amino acids: CANSLESWTRGEQYF. DNA for the CDR3: TGTGCCAACAGCTTAGAGTCGTGGACAAGGGGCGAGCAGTACTTC.

Regarding this clonotype: The germline gene is not matched at one end of the junction; a read error may be the cause. CDR3 residues: CASSFKGWGYIEASF. CDR3 nucleotide sequence: TGTGCCAGTAGCTTCAAAGGATGGGGGTACATTGAAGCTTCCTTT. The V call is TRBV11-2, the J call TRBJ1-1; the D gene is possibly TRBD1 (5 bases). The CDR3 has 15 amino acids. In germline, CDR1 is SGHAT, CDR2 FQNNGV.

Comment on this clonotype: Because it lacks the conserved phenylalanine or tryptophan at the end, this CDR3 is likely a read error. V and J are TRBV11-2 and TRBJ2-5; the D gene is possibly TRBD2 (6 bases). Germline CDR1 reads SGHAT; CDR2 reads FQNNGV. This CDR3 spans 12 amino acids. V gave up 0 bases and J gave up 10 bases, with 9 bases separating them. The CDR3: CASSLDRGNQYS. The DNA for the CDR3 is TGTGCCAGCAGCTTAGATCGGGGGAACCAGTACTCC.

As regards this clonotype: The CDR3 does not close with the conserved phenylalanine or tryptophan, likely indicating a read error. The chain couples TRBV7-9 to TRBJ2-5; the D is unclear. The germline V gene has CDR1 SEHNR and CDR2 FQNEAQ (reference sequence). The CDR3 is made up of 14 amino acids. Here the CDR3 reads CVSIVSADQETQYI. The CDR3 nucleotides are TGTGTCAGCATCGTTTCGGCAGACCAAGAGACCCAGTACATC.

The V and J genes are TRBV12-3 or TRBV12-4 and TRBJ1-2, with D perhaps matching TRBD1 (6 bases). Trimming stripped 6 bases from V and 8 bases from J, with 31 bases between. This CDR3 comprises 18 residues. CDR3 bases: TGTGCCAGCAGCGAAGGGGGGGGGCGCCCCACAACCAACGTAGGCTACACCTTC. It is translated as CASSEGGGRPTTNVGYTF.

Written as DNA, the CDR3 is TGTGCCGGCTGTCCGGGTGGAGGGCTAGCGGGCCAAGAGACCCAGTACTTC. Its translation is CAGCPGGGLAGQETQYF. V is TRBV6-5 and J is TRBJ2-5; 8 bases fit TRBD2. Trimming removed 11 bases from V and 1 base from J; junction bases left unmatched: 18. CDR1 and CDR2 (germline): MNHEY, SVGAGI. The CDR3 sequence is 17 residues long.

As concerns this clonotype: The junction departs from the called germline gene at one end, perhaps through a read error. The rearrangement joins TRBV28 to TRBJ2-5; D remains unclear. CDR1 is MDHEN, CDR2 SYDVKM, per germline. The CDR3 consists of 11 residues. The CDR3 protein is CASSLQETRYF. The CDR3 DNA follows: TGTGCCAGCAGCTTACAAGAGACCCGGTACTTC.

The chain employs TRBV20-1 and TRBJ2-7; 7 bases are shared with TRBD2. The germline V gene has CDR1 DFQATT and CDR2 SNEGSKA (reference sequence). J gave up 5 bases and V 6 bases, and 10 bases lay outside the gene matches. This CDR3 has 13 residues. The CDR3 loop reads CSAFSGRANEQYF. The CDR3 bases are TGCAGTGCCTTTAGTGGGAGGGCCAACGAGCAGTACTTC.

With respect to this clonotype: Germline is not matched at one junction end, which may reflect a read error. The gene calls are TRBV20-1 and TRBJ2-3; the D is unclear. The V gene's germline CDR1 is DFQATT and CDR2 SNEGSKA (reference sequence). This CDR3 comprises 13 residues. The CDR3 loop reads CSDREQSTDTQYF. In nucleotides, the CDR3 is TGCAGTGATAGAGAACAGAGCACGGATACGCAGTATTTT.

About this clonotype: A junction end diverges from the germline sequence, so it may reflect a read error. CDR3 sequence: CTSSRDSGSNQPQHF. CDR3 coding DNA: TGTACCAGCAGTCGGGACAGCGGGAGCAATCAGCCCCAGCATTTT. The gene calls are TRBV6-6 and TRBJ1-5; the match to TRBD1 covers 7 bases. The V gene's germline CDR1 is MNHNY and CDR2 SVGAGI (reference sequence). This CDR3 region has 15 residues.

On this clonotype itself: This sequence may be a read error, since a much larger clone differs from it by one base. The CDR3 bases are TGTGCCAGCAGCTTAGGTAATCAGCACCAGCATTTT. Its translation is CASSLGNQHQHF. This chain connects TRBV5-8 to TRBJ1-5; no clear D gene. The CDR3 sequence is 12 residues long. CDR1 and CDR2 from the germline V gene are SGHTS and YDEGEE. The complete variable domain, with remaining parts taken from reference TRBV5-8 and TRBJ1-5, reads EAGVTQSPTHLIKTRGQQATLRCSPISGHTSVYWYQQALGLGLQFLLWYDEGEERNRGNFPPRFSGRQFPNYSSELNVNALELEDSALYLCASSLGNQHQHFGDGTRLSIL.

Regarding this clonotype: As the CDR3 is not closed by the conserved phenylalanine or tryptophan, this likely results from a read error. The CDR3 sequence is CSASRDFSTEAFC. The CDR3 DNA reads TGCAGCGCCTCCAGGGATTTCTCCACAGAAGCTTTCTGT. This sequence joins TRBV29-1 and TRBJ1-1; possible D gene TRBD1, 5 bases. Germline V gives CDR1 SQVTM, CDR2 ANQGSEA. Deletions cut 7 bases from V and 8 bases from J, with 20 bases between. CDR3 length: 13 amino acids.

Only a few counts were recorded for this clonotype. Possible read error: a much larger clone is one base away. This sequence joins TRBV7-8 and TRBJ2-7; D call uncertain. Trimming pared 8 bases from V and 7 bases from J, leaving 15 bases between. Looked up from germline, CDR1 is SGHVS and CDR2 is FQNEAQ. The CDR3 spans 12 residues. Written as DNA, the CDR3 is TGTGCCAGCTGCTCACCCGTGAGTGAGCAGTACTTC. This encodes CASCSPVSEQYF. The full variable domain, its missing parts supplied by reference TRBV7-8 and TRBJ2-7, is GAGVSQSPRYKVAKRGQDVALRCDPISGHVSLFWYQQALGQGPEFLTYFQNEAQLDKSGLPSDRFFAERPEGSVSTLKIQRTQQEDSAVYLCASCSPVSEQYFGPGTRLTVT.

With respect to this clonotype: A read error may account for a junction end that differs from germline. The rearrangement uses TRBV29-1 and TRBJ1-5; D might be TRBD1 (5 bases). Germline V CDR1 and CDR2: SQVTM, ANQGSEA. CDR3 length equals 13 residues. The CDR3 reads CSATRETGQPHHF. The CDR3, as DNA: TGCAGCGCTACCAGGGAAACGGGTCAGCCCCACCATTTC.

As regards this clonotype: A read error may produce the germline difference seen at one junction end. J is TRBJ2-7 and V is TRBV7-9; the match to TRBD1 covers 7 bases. Germline CDR1 is SEHNR and CDR2 is FQNEAQ (reference sequence). This CDR3 region has 17 residues. Here the CDR3 DNA reads TGTGCCAGGAGCTCCCCTTTGAGGGGACAGAGCTCCTACGAGCAGCACTTC. Encoded protein: CARSSPLRGQSSYEQHF.

This clonotype came up once. The chain links TRBV13 to TRBJ2-7; D may be TRBD1 (5 bases). The V and J ends lost 6 bases and 5 bases respectively, with 17 bases between them. Germline assignment: CDR1 PRHDT and CDR2 FYEKMQ (reference sequence). The length of the CDR3 is 14 residues. The CDR3 protein is CASSAGHGIHEQYF. The CDR3 nucleotides are TGTGCCAGCAGTGCCGGACATGGGATCCACGAGCAGTACTTC.

This clonotype was counted a single time. The V call is TRBV11-3, the J call TRBJ1-5; the D is unclear. Germline CDR1 SGHNT, CDR2 YENEEA. V was shortened by 9 bases and J by 2 bases, with 26 bases between the two germline ends. The CDR3 spans 18 residues. As DNA, the CDR3 is TGTGCCAGTAGCACCATGGGTATGGGCAGCGGGGGCAATCAGCCCCAGCATTTT. Protein: CASSTMGMGSGGNQPQHF.

Worth noting for this clonotype: One junction end does not reproduce the germline sequence, and a read error may be involved. The chain employs TRBV4-1 and TRBJ1-2, with D unclear. Germline-derived CDR1 and CDR2 are MGHRA and YSYEKL. The CDR3 extends over 14 amino acids. The CDR3 DNA reads as TGCGCCAGCAGGCAAGCGAACAGCCTATACGGCTACACCTTC. It is translated as CASRQANSLYGYTF.

A note on this clonotype: One junction end disagrees with the germline gene, perhaps due to a read error. The J gene is TRBJ2-3, the V gene TRBV28; 10 nucleotides agree with TRBD2. This CDR3 comprises 18 residues. Germline CDR1 reads MDHEN; CDR2 reads SYDVKM. The CDR3 loop is CASSLPTSGRVLADTQYF. The CDR3, as DNA: TGTGCCAGTAGTTTACCGACCAGCGGGAGGGTTTTGGCAGATACGCAGTATTTT.

As to this clonotype: At one boundary the junction diverges from the germline segment, which might be a read error. The V gene is TRBV30, the J gene TRBJ2-5; 10 nucleotides align to TRBD2. The CDR3 loop spans 15 amino acids. Germline V gene lookup returns CDR1 GTSNPN and CDR2 SVGIG (reference sequence). The CDR3 loop reads CAWRTPSGSYETQYF. Written as DNA, the CDR3 is TGTGCCTGGAGGACTCCTAGCGGGAGCTACGAGACCCAATACTTC.

Turning to this clonotype: A junction end diverges from the germline sequence, so it may reflect a read error. The V and J genes are TRBV6-2 or TRBV6-3 and TRBJ2-5; perhaps TRBD2 as D (5 bases). This CDR3 is built from 12 residues. Germline assignment: CDR1 MNHEY and CDR2 SVGEGT. CDR3 sequence reads: CASSQHGETQHF. The CDR3 coding sequence is TGTGCCAGCAGTCAACACGGGGAGACCCAGCACTTC.

This rearrangement joins TRBV21-1 to TRBJ2-1; the D call of TRBD2 is as the table states it, not checked on the DNA. TRBV21-1 is tagged as a pseudogene. The CDR3 has 16 amino acids. DNA for the CDR3: TGTGCCAGCAGCAAAGCCGAGGGACTAGCCAACAATGAGAAGTTCTTC. It encodes CASSKAEGLANNEKFF.

J is TRBJ1-5 and V is TRBV20-1, with D uncertain. The CDR3 runs to 15 residues. Germline lookup yields CDR1 DFQATT and CDR2 SNEGSKA (reference sequence). V was cut by 4 bases and J by 2 bases, with 15 bases left in between. The CDR3, as DNA: TGCAGTGCTACCCCTTTGGATCTTGGCAATCAGCCCCAGCATTTT. It encodes CSATPLDLGNQPQHF.

Remarks on this clonotype: At one boundary the junction diverges from the germline segment, which might be a read error. This chain connects TRBV11-3 to TRBJ2-1, with TRBD2 matching over 8 bases. Per the germline V gene, CDR1 is SGHNT and CDR2 is YENEEA. The CDR3 sequence is 17 residues long. The CDR3 DNA reads as TGTGCCAGCAGTTTAGGTCGGGGGGGGTGGCGTGTCGATGAGCAGTTCTTC. It encodes CASSLGRGGWRVDEQFF.

V usage is TRBV10-2 and J usage is TRBJ1-3; no clear D gene. The CDR3 is 14 amino acids. Germline CDR1 WSHSY, CDR2 SAAADI. Deletions cut 2 bases from V and 1 base from J, with 6 bases between. In nucleotides, the CDR3 is TGCGCCAGCAGTGAGGGCAGTTCTGGAAACACCATATATTTT. Protein sequence: CASSEGSSGNTIYF.

Details on this clonotype: A read error may be the cause here, since a much bigger clone is one base away. The J gene is TRBJ2-6, the V gene TRBV5-1; TRBD1 matches 7 bases. In germline, CDR1 is SGHRS, CDR2 YFSETQ. CDR3 length: 16 amino acids. Here the CDR3 DNA reads TGCGCCAGCAGCGCAGACAGGGTCTCCGGGGCCAACGTCCCGACTTTC. This sequence encodes CASSADRVSGANVPTF.

This clonotype appeared a few times. The chain carries TRBV7-9 and TRBJ2-3; TRBD1 or TRBD2 may be the D gene (5 bases each). CDR3 size: 15 residues. Trimming removed 3 bases at V and 1 base at J, with 11 bases between. CDR1 and CDR2 from the germline V gene are SEHNR and FQNEAQ (reference sequence). The CDR3 DNA reads TGTGCCAGCAGCTTCCAACGGGGCGGCACAGATACGCAGTATTTT. Translating gives CASSFQRGGTDTQYF. Drawing the rest from reference TRBV7-9 and TRBJ2-3, the complete variable domain is DTGVSQNPRHKITKRGQNVTFRCDPISEHNRLYWYRQTLGQGPEFLTYFQNEAQLEKSRLLSDRFSAERPKGSFSTLEIQRTEQGDSAMYLCASSFQRGGTDTQYFGPGTRLTVL.